This T cell receptor (beta chain) was captured by sequencing in a study of blood T cell repertoires in COVID-19. Across the whole study: Acute and convalescent COVID-19 specimens originated in the United States, Italy and Spain.

The germline V and J ends were trimmed by 0 bases and 8 bases, with 13 bases remaining between them. The CDR3 is 14 residues long. Germline V gives CDR1 SGHAT, CDR2 FQNNGV. Libraries were prepared by immunoSEQ multiplex PCR; TCRdb keeps only in-frame clonotypes and omits some of them. The sample lists 100,000 to 150,000 clones, approximately 80% occurring once. The J gene is TRBJ1-2, the V gene TRBV11-2; D is unresolved. The source is a woman between 55 and 75 years old with acute or convalescent COVID-19. Material: peripheral blood. The CDR3 nucleotides read TGTGCCAGCAGCTTAGATCAGAGGACGGGAGGCTACACCTTC. Translating it yields CASSLDQRTGGYTF.